This is a list of T cell receptor beta chains from one sample in a study of PD-1 blockade in mismatch repair-deficient tumors. Produced via immunoSEQ multiplex PCR; TCRdb's table is partial and in-frame only. The table lists some 120,000 clones, around 80% of them singletons, with 4% to 6% in the top ten. The specimen comprised peripheral blood, sampled approximately 64 weeks after starting pembrolizumab. Every receptor here comes from an adult with mismatch repair-deficient cancer. The CDR3 runs from the conserved cysteine through the conserved F or W. The order of the fields is D gene, V gene, clone size, J gene, CDR3 protein, CDR3 DNA. A D gene is named only where the DNA matches it firmly. Size values are once, few and many counts, or a class for expanded clones, and some rows have none.

d_call: .
v_call: TRBV7-6
clone_size: .
j_call: TRBJ1-3
cdr3_aa: CASSLDTMGPGNTIYF
cdr3_nt: TGTGCCAGCAGCTTAGATACGATGGGGCCAGGAAACACCATATATTTT

d_call: .
v_call: TRBV27
clone_size: once
j_call: TRBJ2-4
cdr3_aa: CASSTGKEFGNIQYF
cdr3_nt: TGTGCCAGCAGTACAGGGAAGGAGTTCGGAAACATTCAGTACTTC

d_call: TRBD2
v_call: TRBV5-5
clone_size: .
j_call: TRBJ2-1
cdr3_aa: CASSLAPSGKYEQFF
cdr3_nt: TGTGCCAGCAGCTTGGCCCCTAGCGGGAAATATGAGCAGTTCTTC

d_call: .
v_call: TRBV5-1
clone_size: .
j_call: TRBJ1-1
cdr3_aa: CASSVQGGDTEAFF
cdr3_nt: TGCGCCAGCAGCGTTCAGGGTGGGGACACTGAAGCTTTCTTT

d_call: .
v_call: TRBV27
clone_size: .
j_call: TRBJ2-7
cdr3_aa: CASSFSPLQPTYEQYF
cdr3_nt: TGTGCCAGCAGTTTCTCTCCTTTGCAGCCTACCTACGAGCAGTACTTC

d_call: .
v_call: TRBV19
clone_size: .
j_call: TRBJ2-2
cdr3_aa: CASRDPGSNTGELFF
cdr3_nt: TGTGCCAGTAGGGATCCGGGATCCAACACCGGGGAGCTGTTTTTT

d_call: TRBD1
v_call: TRBV6-1
clone_size: .
j_call: TRBJ2-5
cdr3_aa: CASSEWDSTQETQYF
cdr3_nt: TGTGCCAGCAGTGAGTGGGACAGTACACAAGAGACCCAGTACTTC

d_call: .
v_call: TRBV6-5
clone_size: once
j_call: TRBJ2-7
cdr3_aa: CASSSQVGLLKQYF
cdr3_nt: TGTGCCAGCAGTTCCCAGGTGGGTCTACTGAAGCAGTACTTC

d_call: TRBD1
v_call: TRBV27
clone_size: .
j_call: TRBJ1-2
cdr3_aa: CASSWDRVSGYTF
cdr3_nt: TGTGCCAGCAGTTGGGACAGGGTTTCAGGCTACACCTTC

d_call: TRBD2
v_call: TRBV27
clone_size: .
j_call: TRBJ2-5
cdr3_aa: CASSLSGLAGPPLYF
cdr3_nt: TGTGCCAGCAGTTTATCAGGACTAGCGGGACCTCCCCTATACTTC

d_call: TRBD1
v_call: TRBV14
clone_size: .
j_call: TRBJ1-2
cdr3_aa: CASSHWDRGGYGYTF
cdr3_nt: TGTGCCAGCAGCCACTGGGACAGGGGAGGCTATGGCTACACCTTC

d_call: TRBD2
v_call: TRBV19
clone_size: .
j_call: TRBJ2-7
cdr3_aa: CASSLAGGYEQYF
cdr3_nt: TGTGCCAGTAGTCTAGCGGGAGGCTACGAGCAGTACTTC

d_call: .
v_call: TRBV7-2
clone_size: .
j_call: TRBJ1-2
cdr3_aa: CASSISPGDWGYTF
cdr3_nt: TGTGCCAGCAGCATAAGCCCCGGGGATTGGGGCTACACCTTC

d_call: TRBD2
v_call: TRBV2
clone_size: .
j_call: TRBJ2-2
cdr3_aa: CASRGAGYTGELFF
cdr3_nt: TGTGCCAGCAGAGGAGCGGGATACACCGGGGAGCTGTTTTTT

d_call: .
v_call: TRBV18
clone_size: .
j_call: TRBJ1-1
cdr3_aa: CASSPRTENTEAFF
cdr3_nt: TGTGCCAGCTCACCACGGACAGAGAACACTGAAGCTTTCTTT

d_call: TRBD1
v_call: TRBV5-8
clone_size: .
j_call: TRBJ2-5
cdr3_aa: CASTFRGQETQYF
cdr3_nt: TGTGCCAGCACCTTCAGGGGGCAGGAGACCCAGTACTTC

d_call: .
v_call: TRBV5-4
clone_size: few
j_call: TRBJ2-1
cdr3_aa: CASSPQGSEQFF
cdr3_nt: TGTGCCAGCAGCCCCCAGGGGAGTGAGCAGTTCTTC

d_call: TRBD1
v_call: TRBV4-2
clone_size: .
j_call: TRBJ2-1
cdr3_aa: CASSQGTGQGGYNEQFF
cdr3_nt: TGTGCCAGCAGCCAAGGAACGGGACAGGGGGGTTACAATGAGCAGTTCTTC

d_call: .
v_call: TRBV7-2
clone_size: once
j_call: TRBJ2-5
cdr3_aa: CASSQRAGTETQYF
cdr3_nt: TGTGCCAGCAGCCAAAGGGCAGGGACAGAGACCCAGTACTTC

d_call: .
v_call: TRBV19
clone_size: .
j_call: TRBJ1-1
cdr3_aa: CASSIGLGAGEAFF
cdr3_nt: TGTGCCAGTAGTATAGGCTTGGGGGCAGGTGAAGCTTTCTTT

d_call: TRBD1
v_call: TRBV18
clone_size: .
j_call: TRBJ1-2
cdr3_aa: CASSPEGASNYGYTF
cdr3_nt: TGTGCCAGCTCACCAGAGGGGGCCAGTAACTATGGCTACACCTTC